This TCR beta chain appears in the sequencing data of a study of shared clonotypes between healthy human individuals. Turning to the study itself: Three CD4 naive, three CD4 memory, two CD8 naive and one CD8 memory plate were used per donor. Study conclusions and caveats: Rarefaction revealed incomplete sorted-subset sequencing despite large depth. The genetic and exposure-history diversity represented was limited by few donors.

Comment on this clone: Its antigen remains unknown. Distinct nucleotide sequences in the sample also encode this CDR3.

Terminally differentiated effector memory CD45RA+ cells were excluded by CCR7 positive selection of CD45RO-negative cells. Authors' data handling: Junction-only immunoSEQ sequences carried no quality scores, so filtering differed. The assay was immunoSEQ multiplex PCR, and TCRdb's table has in-frame clones only and misses some. That table supplies the V and J calls and clone size; D and trimming were determined from the DNA. The sample consists of roughly 570,000 clones, 98% of them appearing once. The clonotype was recovered from a man aged 30-40 years in good health. The sequenced sample was naive CD8+ T cells sorted from blood.

The CDR3 protein is CASSPPYQETQYF. In nucleotides, the CDR3 is TGTGCCAGCTCACCCCCCTACCAAGAGACCCAGTACTTC. The V gene is TRBV18, the J gene TRBJ2-5; D gene uncertain. CDR1 and CDR2 (germline): KGHSH, LQKENI. V was trimmed by 3 bases and J by 0 bases, leaving 5 bases between them. The CDR3 is 13 residues long. Using reference TRBV18 and TRBJ2-5 for the parts outside the CDR3, the full variable domain is NAGVMQNPRHLVRRRGQEARLRCSPMKGHSHVYWYRQLPEEGLKFMVYLQKENIIDESGMPKERFSAEFPKEGPSILRIQQVVRGDSAAYFCASSPPYQETQYFGPGTRLLVL.